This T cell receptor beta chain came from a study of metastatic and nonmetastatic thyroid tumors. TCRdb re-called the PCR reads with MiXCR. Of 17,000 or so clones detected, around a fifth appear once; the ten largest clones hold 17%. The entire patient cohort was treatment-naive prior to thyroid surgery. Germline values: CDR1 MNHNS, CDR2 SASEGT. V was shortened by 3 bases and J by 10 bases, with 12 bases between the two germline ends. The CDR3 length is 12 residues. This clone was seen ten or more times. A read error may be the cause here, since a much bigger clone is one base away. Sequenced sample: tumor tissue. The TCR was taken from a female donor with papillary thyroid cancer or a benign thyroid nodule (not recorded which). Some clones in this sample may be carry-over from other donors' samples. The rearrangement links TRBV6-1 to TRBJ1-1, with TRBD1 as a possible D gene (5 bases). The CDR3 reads CASSDWGFRAFF. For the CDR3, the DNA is TGTGCCAGCAGTGACTGGGGGTTTAGAGCTTTCTTT.